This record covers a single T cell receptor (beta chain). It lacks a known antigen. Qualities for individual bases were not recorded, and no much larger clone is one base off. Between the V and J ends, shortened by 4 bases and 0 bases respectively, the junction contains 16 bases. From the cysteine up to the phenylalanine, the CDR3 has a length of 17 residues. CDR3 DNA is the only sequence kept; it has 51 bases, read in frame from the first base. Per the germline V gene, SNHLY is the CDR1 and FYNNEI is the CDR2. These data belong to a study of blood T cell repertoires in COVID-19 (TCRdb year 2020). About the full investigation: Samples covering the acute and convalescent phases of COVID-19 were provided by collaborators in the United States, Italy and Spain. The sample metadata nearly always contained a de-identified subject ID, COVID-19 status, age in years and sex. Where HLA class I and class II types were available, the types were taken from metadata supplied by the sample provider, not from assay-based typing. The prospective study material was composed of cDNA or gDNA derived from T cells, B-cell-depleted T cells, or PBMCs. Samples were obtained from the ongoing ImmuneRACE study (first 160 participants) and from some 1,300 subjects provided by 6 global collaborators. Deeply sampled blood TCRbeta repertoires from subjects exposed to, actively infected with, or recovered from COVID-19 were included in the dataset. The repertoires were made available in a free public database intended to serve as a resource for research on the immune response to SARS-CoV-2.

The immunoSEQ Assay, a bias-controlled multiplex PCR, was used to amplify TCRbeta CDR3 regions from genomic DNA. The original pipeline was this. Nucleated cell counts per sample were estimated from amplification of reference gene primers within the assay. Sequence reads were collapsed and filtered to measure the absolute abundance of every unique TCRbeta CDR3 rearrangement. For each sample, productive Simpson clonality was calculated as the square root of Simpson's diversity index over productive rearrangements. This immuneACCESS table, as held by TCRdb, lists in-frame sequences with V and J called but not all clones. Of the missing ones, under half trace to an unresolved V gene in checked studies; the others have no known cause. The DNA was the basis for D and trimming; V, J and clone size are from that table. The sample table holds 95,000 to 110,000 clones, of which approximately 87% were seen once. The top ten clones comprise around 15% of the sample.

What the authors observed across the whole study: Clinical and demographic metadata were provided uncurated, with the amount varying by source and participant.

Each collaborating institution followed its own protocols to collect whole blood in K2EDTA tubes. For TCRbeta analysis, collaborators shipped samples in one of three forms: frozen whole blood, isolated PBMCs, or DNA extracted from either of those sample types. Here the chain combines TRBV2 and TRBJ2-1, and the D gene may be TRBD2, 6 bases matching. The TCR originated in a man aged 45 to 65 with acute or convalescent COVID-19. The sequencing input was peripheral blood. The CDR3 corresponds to CASSGGRGRSSYNEQFF. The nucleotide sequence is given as TGTGCCAGCAGTGGTGGGCGGGGTCGCAGCTCCTACAATGAGCAGTTCTTC.